This T cell receptor beta chain was recorded in a study of T cell repertoires in cytomegalovirus infection. Study in general: Recently identified HLA-C-restricted CMV epitopes and well-studied HLA-B-restricted CMV epitopes were used by the study.

One entry per CDR3 protein, called by TCRdb with MiXCR from the reads. This table has around 300,000 distinct CDR3 sequences, 20% to 25% appearing once. Study-wide findings and caveats: People with CMV and the relevant HLA were identified by cumulative public TCR beta family frequency. HLA-C-restricted, CMV-specific TCR beta clonotypes were dominant ex vivo.

A word on this clonotype: What it binds is unknown.

Material: cultured PBMCs, obtained from culture after CMV antigen stimulation. The sequence was collected from a human donor in good health (CMV status not recorded). Some clones in this sample may be carry-over from other donors' samples.

Here the CDR3 reads CATSRDAQERSEAFF. CDR3 coding DNA: TGTGCCACCAGCAGAGATGCACAGGAGAGATCTGAAGCTTTCTTT. The chain joins TRBV15 to TRBJ1-1, with D possibly TRBD1 on 5 matching bases. V lost 0 bases and J 6 bases, leaving 14 bases between the germline ends. The CDR3 is made up of 15 amino acids. Germline V gene lookup returns CDR1 LNHNV and CDR2 YYDKDF (reference sequence).